The 19 T cell receptor beta chains presented below share a single source sample, sequenced in a study of blood T cell repertoires in COVID-19. Some clones are missing from TCRdb's copy, which holds only in-frame ones; the method was immunoSEQ multiplex PCR. The data hold approximately 210,000 clones, with 70% to 90% observed a single time. The sample consisted of peripheral blood. All receptors derive from a woman in her 70s with acute or convalescent COVID-19.

This CDR3 reads CASSSYRQGSTEAFF. The CDR3 DNA is TGTGCCAGCAGCTCGTACCGACAGGGGAGCACTGAAGCTTTCTTT. This rearrangement joins TRBV28 to TRBJ1-1, with TRBD1 matching 8 bases. Germline CDR1 reads MDHEN; CDR2 reads SYDVKM. V was pared by 6 bases and J by 4 bases, with 10 bases of the junction left unmatched. The CDR3 contains 15 residues.

The CDR3 DNA reads TGTGCCAGCTCACCACCACCGGGGGGGGCTCAGAACACTGAAGCTTTCTTT. Translating gives CASSPPPGGAQNTEAFF. The chain links TRBV18 to TRBJ1-1; possible D gene TRBD1, 6 bases. V gave up 0 bases and J gave up 1 base, with 15 bases separating them. CDR1 is KGHSH, CDR2 LQKENI, per germline. The CDR3 is 17 amino acids.

The chain is built from TRBV5-4 and TRBJ2-2; D remains unclear. This CDR3 has 14 residues. V lost 1 base and J 4 bases, leaving 8 bases between the germline ends. Germline-derived CDR1 and CDR2 are SGHNT and YYREEE (reference sequence). The CDR3 DNA reads as TGTGCCAGCAGCTTGACACAATCCACCGGGGAGCTGTTTTTT. As protein: CASSLTQSTGELFF. The complete variable domain, with remaining parts taken from reference TRBV5-4 and TRBJ2-2, reads ETGVTQSPTHLIKTRGQQVTLRCSSQSGHNTVSWYQQALGQGPQFIFQYYREEENGRGNFPPRFSGLQFPNYSSELNVNALELDDSALYLCASSLTQSTGELFFGEGSRLTVL.

A single count supports this clone. The rearrangement joins TRBV5-1 to TRBJ1-1; perhaps TRBD1 as D (5 bases). CDR1 and CDR2 (germline): SGHRS, YFSETQ. V was clipped by 0 bases and J by 7 bases, with 13 bases between them. The CDR3 contains 14 residues. CDR3 region: CASSLGAGTFEAFF. The CDR3 DNA follows: TGCGCCAGCAGCTTGGGGGCAGGGACTTTTGAAGCTTTCTTT.

This clone was seen a handful of times. The V gene is TRBV11-2, the J gene TRBJ1-2, with D hard to call. With 7 bases removed from V and 7 bases from J, the gap between germline ends came to 13 bases. This CDR3 has 12 amino acids. Germline V lookup: CDR1 SGHAT, CDR2 FQNNGV. CDR3 protein: CASTSSRVGYTF. DNA for the CDR3: TGTGCCAGCACATCCTCGAGGGTTGGCTACACCTTC.

The rearrangement joins TRBV7-8 to TRBJ1-5; 9 nucleotides match TRBD1. Germline CDR1 is SGHVS and CDR2 is FQNEAQ. The CDR3 is 14 residues long. J lost 7 bases, V lost 4 bases, and 5 bases had no gene match. As DNA, the CDR3 is TGTGCCAGCAGCTGGGACAGGGTAAACCAGCCCCAGCATTTT. This sequence encodes CASSWDRVNQPQHF.

The genes are TRBV7-8 and TRBJ1-2; TRBD1 might be the D (5 bases). The ends were cut back, 1 base at V and 4 bases at J, with 13 bases in the middle. The CDR3 has 15 amino acids. Germline CDR1 reads SGHVS; CDR2 reads FQNEAQ. CDR3 residues: CASSLDRTTAYGYTF. In DNA, the CDR3 is TGTGCCAGCAGCTTAGATAGGACAACGGCCTATGGCTACACCTTC.

V and J are TRBV14 and TRBJ2-1; no firm D call. The germline gives CDR1 SGHDN, CDR2 FVKESK. V was cut by 1 base and J by 4 bases, with 8 bases left in between. This CDR3 region has 14 residues. The CDR3 DNA follows: TGTGCCAGCAGCCAAGGAACGGTTTACAATGAGCAGTTCTTC. As protein: CASSQGTVYNEQFF.

CDR3 DNA: TGTGCCAGCAGCTCCAGCGGGACCAACGAAAAACTGTTTTTT. This translates into CASSSSGTNEKLFF. The chain joins TRBV7-2 to TRBJ1-4; tentative D call: TRBD1 (5 bases). The CDR3 contains 14 residues. The V end lost 4 bases, the J end lost 8 bases, and 14 bases lay between the germline ends. Germline V gives CDR1 SGHTA, CDR2 FQGNSA.

The gene calls are TRBV3-1 (or the pseudogene TRBV3-2) and TRBJ1-5; D is possibly TRBD1 (5 bases). V gave up 2 bases and J gave up 10 bases, with 9 bases separating them. This CDR3 has 12 amino acids. Germline-derived CDR1 and CDR2 are LGHDT and YNNKEL (reference sequence). The CDR3 bases are TGTGCCAGCAGCCAACAGGGAAGTCCCCAGCATTTT. Encoded protein: CASSQQGSPQHF.

The count of this clone is one. V gene TRBV5-5 combines with J gene TRBJ2-6, with 9 bases that match TRBD1. This CDR3 is 17 amino acids long. Trimming removed 4 bases from V and 0 bases from J; junction bases left unmatched: 5. CDR1 and CDR2 from the germline V gene are SGHKS and YYEKEE (reference sequence). The CDR3 here is CASSQGQGSSGANVLTF. CDR3 coding DNA: TGTGCCAGCAGCCAAGGACAGGGGAGCTCTGGGGCCAACGTCCTGACTTTC.

The V and J genes are TRBV4-1 and TRBJ2-2; TRBD1 agrees at 12 bases. The CDR3 loop spans 18 amino acids. V lost 4 bases to trimming and J lost 4 bases; unmatched junction nucleotides: 10. Germline loops: CDR1 MGHRA, CDR2 YSYEKL. This CDR3 reads CASSRQTGTGGLTGELFF. The CDR3 DNA is TGCGCCAGCAGCCGACAAACCGGGACAGGGGGCCTCACCGGGGAGCTGTTTTTT.

The chain combines TRBV4-1 with TRBJ1-4; perhaps TRBD1 as D (5 bases). This CDR3 is built from 14 residues. V dropped 1 base and J dropped 8 bases, with 11 bases sitting between them. In germline, CDR1 is MGHRA, CDR2 YSYEKL. CDR3 in amino acids: CASSQGGGWEKLFF. CDR3 in DNA: TGCGCCAGCAGCCAAGGGGGGGGGTGGGAAAAACTGTTTTTT.

This chain uses TRBV18 with TRBJ1-1; a possible D gene is TRBD1 (5 bases). Trimming left V 1 base short and J 5 bases short, with 11 bases between. CDR1 and CDR2 from the germline V gene are KGHSH and LQKENI. The CDR3 contains 14 residues. The CDR3 protein is CASSPLGEGTEAFF. In DNA, the CDR3 is TGTGCCAGCTCACCACTTGGGGAGGGGACTGAAGCTTTCTTT.

This chain uses TRBV7-9 with TRBJ2-7; TRBD1 matches 7 bases. The CDR3 contains 14 residues. Germline V gives CDR1 SEHNR, CDR2 FQNEAQ (reference sequence). The ends lost 5 bases at V and 4 bases at J; junction bases unmatched: 8. CDR3 residues: CASSPGTVRYEQYF. The CDR3 DNA reads TGTGCCAGCAGCCCAGGGACAGTCAGATACGAGCAGTACTTC.

CDR3 residues: CASSRGQAISGNTIYF. CDR3 nucleotide sequence: TGTGCCAGCTCCCGGGGACAGGCCATCTCTGGAAACACCATATATTTT. The chain is built from TRBV18 and TRBJ1-3; 8 bases line up with TRBD1. J was trimmed by 0 bases and V by 6 bases; bases with no gene match: 7. Germline V gene data show CDR1 as KGHSH and CDR2 as LQKENI. The CDR3 is 16 residues long.

The chain recombines TRBV10-2 with TRBJ1-1; possibly TRBD1 for D (6 bases). CDR1 and CDR2 (germline): WSHSY, SAAADI. Trimming removed 3 bases at V and 5 bases at J, with 16 bases between. The CDR3 is 15 amino acids. The CDR3 DNA reads as TGCGCCAGCAGTGAACCCACAGGGTTCTGGACTGAAGCTTTCTTT. The encoded protein is CASSEPTGFWTEAFF.

V usage is TRBV2 and J usage is TRBJ2-1; TRBD2 matches at 7 bases. The V gene end was trimmed by 6 bases and the J gene end by 0 bases; junction bases not matched to a gene: 11. The V gene's germline CDR1 is SNHLY and CDR2 FYNNEI. The CDR3 sequence is 17 residues long. The CDR3 sequence: CASRRSLAANSYNEQFF. The CDR3 bases are TGTGCCAGCAGAAGGTCCCTAGCGGCCAACTCCTACAATGAGCAGTTCTTC. The entire variable domain, with the rest obtained from reference TRBV2 and TRBJ2-1, is as follows: EPEVTQTPSHQVTQMGQEVILRCVPISNHLYFYWYRQILGQKVEFLVSFYNNEISEKSEIFDDQFSVERPDGSNFTLKIRSTKLEDSAMYFCASRRSLAANSYNEQFFGPGTRLTVL.

This clone was seen ten or more times. This sample also contains other DNA sequences that code for the same CDR3. The J gene is TRBJ1-5, the V gene TRBV5-1, with TRBD1 matching 7 bases. After removal of 4 bases from V and 4 bases from J, the junction contained 5 bases not matched to a gene. CDR3 size: 14 residues. Per germline, CDR1 SGHRS and CDR2 YFSETQ. CDR3 DNA sequence: TGCGCCAGCAGCACCGGGACAGAAAATCAGCCCCAGCATTTT. Amino acid sequence: CASSTGTENQPQHF.